Shown below are 13 T cell receptor beta chains from a single sample sequenced in a study of T cells after yellow fever vaccination. TCRdb redid the calling of the 5' RACE reads with MiXCR, one entry per CDR3 protein. The repertoire holds approximately 550,000 distinct CDR3 sequences, less than 20% seen once, with 14% in the top ten. The material was PBMCs, obtained 15 days after the yellow fever booster vaccination. Source of these receptors: a man between 25 and 39 years old who received the YFV17D yellow fever vaccine.

This rearrangement joins TRBV4-3 to TRBJ2-2; 7 bases agree with TRBD2. The V gene end was trimmed by 0 bases and the J gene end by 4 bases; junction bases not matched to a gene: 11. The CDR3 is 18 amino acids. CDR1 is LGHNA and CDR2 is YSLEER in the germline V gene. The CDR3 spells CASSQDSMAGARTGELFF. CDR3 coding DNA: TGCGCCAGCAGCCAAGATTCTATGGCGGGAGCCCGCACCGGGGAGCTGTTTTTT.

The CDR3 protein is CASSSGLAGSYNEQFF. CDR3 DNA sequence: TGTGCCAGCAGCTCCGGGCTAGCGGGTTCCTACAATGAGCAGTTCTTC. The chain joins TRBV7-2 to TRBJ2-1; 8 nucleotides line up with TRBD2. CDR1 SGHTA and CDR2 FQGNSA come from the germline V gene. The CDR3 consists of 16 residues. Germline trimming cut 4 bases from V and 1 base from J; bases unmatched to any gene: 6.

This clonotype is a singleton in its sample. J is TRBJ1-1 and V is TRBV5-1, with a tentative D call TRBD1 (6 bases). V was cut by 0 bases and J by 8 bases, with 11 bases left in between. Germline V gene sequence: CDR1 SGHRS, CDR2 YFSETQ. This CDR3 has 13 amino acids. The CDR3 here is CASSLATGEEAFF. The CDR3 DNA reads TGCGCCAGCAGCTTGGCGACAGGAGAAGAAGCTTTCTTT.

The genes are TRBV12-3 or TRBV12-4 and TRBJ2-5; D call uncertain. Trimming took 3 bases from V and 1 from J, leaving 9 bases between them. The CDR3 extends over 14 amino acids. CDR3 bases: TGTGCCAGCAGTTTGCGTAGAGCCCAAGAGACCCAGTACTTC. Protein product: CASSLRRAQETQYF.

This clonotype was detected ten times or more. The chain uses TRBV9 and TRBJ2-1; 13 bases are a match to TRBD2. This CDR3 has 18 amino acids. The ends lost 4 bases at V and 3 bases at J; junction bases unmatched: 10. CDR1 is SGDLS and CDR2 is YYNGEE in the germline V gene. CDR3 nucleotide sequence: TGTGCCAGCAGCCTCAGACTAGCGGGAGGAGGAAACTACAATGAGCAGTTCTTC. Residues: CASSLRLAGGGNYNEQFF.

J is TRBJ2-1 and V is TRBV2, with 12 bases that match TRBD2. With V trimmed by 10 bases and J by 9 bases, 7 bases remained unmatched. The CDR3 loop spans 13 amino acids. In germline, CDR1 is SNHLY, CDR2 FYNNEI. The CDR3 region is CAIGLAGMGEQFF. In DNA, the CDR3 is TGTGCCATAGGACTAGCGGGAATGGGTGAGCAGTTCTTC.

There are a few counts of this clonotype. V and J are TRBV15 and TRBJ2-7; 8 positions agree with TRBD2. Germline V CDR1 and CDR2: LNHNV, YYDKDF (reference sequence). V was pared by 3 bases and J by 3 bases, with 7 bases of the junction left unmatched. The CDR3 has 15 amino acids. CDR3 region: CATSSVAGRVYEQYF. In DNA form, the CDR3 reads TGTGCCACCAGCAGTGTAGCGGGAAGGGTCTACGAGCAGTACTTC.

This sequence joins TRBV29-1 and TRBJ2-1; weak D call: TRBD1 (5 bases). The V end lost 1 base, the J end lost 7 bases, and 11 bases lay between the germline ends. This CDR3 spans 13 amino acids. The V gene's germline CDR1 is SQVTM and CDR2 ANQGSEA. CDR3 protein: CSVEVWQGNEQFF. The CDR3 DNA sequence: TGCAGCGTTGAAGTTTGGCAGGGTAATGAGCAGTTCTTC.

The chain uses TRBV11-2 and TRBJ2-7; D call uncertain. The CDR3 extends over 15 amino acids. Germline lookup yields CDR1 SGHAT and CDR2 FQNNGV. V lost 1 base, J lost 0 bases, and 10 bases lay in between. CDR3 sequence: CASSLGPAFSYEQYF. Here the CDR3 DNA reads TGTGCCAGCAGCTTAGGACCAGCCTTCTCCTACGAGCAGTACTTC. The full variable domain, rest sourced from reference TRBV11-2 and TRBJ2-7, is EAGVAQSPRYKIIEKRQSVAFWCNPISGHATLYWYQQILGQGPKLLIQFQNNGVVDDSQLPKDRFSAERLKGVDSTLKIQPAKLEDSAVYLCASSLGPAFSYEQYFGPGTRLTVT.

This clonotype was detected a few times. The V and J genes are TRBV20-1 and TRBJ1-5; D may be TRBD1 (6 bases). Germline values: CDR1 DFQATT, CDR2 SNEGSKA (reference sequence). The CDR3 has 15 residues. V was shortened by 1 base and J by 4 bases, with 14 bases between the two germline ends. The CDR3 protein is CSARVVSQGNQPQHF. The CDR3 DNA reads as TGCAGTGCTAGAGTAGTCAGCCAGGGGAATCAGCCCCAGCATTTT.

The chain carries TRBV20-1 and TRBJ2-2; 10 nucleotides align to TRBD1. This CDR3 contains 13 residues. The germline gives CDR1 DFQATT, CDR2 SNEGSKA (reference sequence). The ends lost 5 bases at V and 9 bases at J; junction bases unmatched: 6. CDR3: CSAPDRGKRELFF. The CDR3 DNA reads as TGCAGTGCTCCGGACAGGGGGAAGCGGGAGCTGTTTTTT.

This clonotype has just a few counts. The chain has TRBV12-3 or TRBV12-4 and TRBJ2-6; D gene uncertain. The CDR3 runs to 13 residues. V dropped 10 bases and J dropped 1 base, with 8 bases sitting between them. The CDR3 nucleotides are TGTGCCACGCGATTATCTGGGGCCAACGTCCTGACTTTC. The encoded protein is CATRLSGANVLTF.

This clonotype was counted between two and nine times. The V and J genes are TRBV9 and TRBJ1-1; D is ambiguous. Germline loops: CDR1 SGDLS, CDR2 YYNGEE. Trimming left V 3 bases short and J 0 bases short, with 12 bases between. This CDR3 comprises 15 residues. The CDR3 here is CASSASWTVNTEAFF. CDR3 sequence (DNA): TGTGCCAGCAGCGCATCCTGGACGGTGAACACTGAAGCTTTCTTT.